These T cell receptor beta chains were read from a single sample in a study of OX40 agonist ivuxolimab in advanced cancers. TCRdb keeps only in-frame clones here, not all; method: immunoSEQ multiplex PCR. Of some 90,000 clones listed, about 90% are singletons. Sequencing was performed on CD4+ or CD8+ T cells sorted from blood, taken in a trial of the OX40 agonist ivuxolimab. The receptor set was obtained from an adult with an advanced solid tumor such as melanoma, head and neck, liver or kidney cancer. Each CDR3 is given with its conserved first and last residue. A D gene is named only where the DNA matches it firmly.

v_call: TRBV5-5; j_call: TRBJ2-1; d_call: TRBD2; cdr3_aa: CASSPLAGIYNEQFF
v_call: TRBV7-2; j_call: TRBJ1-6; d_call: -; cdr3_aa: CASSLAGASPLHF
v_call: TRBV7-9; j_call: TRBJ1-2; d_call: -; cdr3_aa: CASSPGATNYGYTF
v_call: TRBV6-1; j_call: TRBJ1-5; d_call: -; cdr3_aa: CASSEQGGDQPQHF
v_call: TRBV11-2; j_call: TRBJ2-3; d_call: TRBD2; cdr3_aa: CASSLRGTTDTQYF
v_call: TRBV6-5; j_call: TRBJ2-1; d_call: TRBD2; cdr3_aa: CASSYDQREFDEQFF
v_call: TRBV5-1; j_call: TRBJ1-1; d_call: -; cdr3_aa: CASRSQNTEAFF
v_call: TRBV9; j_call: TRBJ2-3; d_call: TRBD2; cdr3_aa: CASSEAGTSGPTDTQYF
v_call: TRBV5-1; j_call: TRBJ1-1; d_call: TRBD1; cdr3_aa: CASSLRTGRGNTEAFF
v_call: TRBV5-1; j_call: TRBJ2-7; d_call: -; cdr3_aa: CASSLDGKGYEQYF
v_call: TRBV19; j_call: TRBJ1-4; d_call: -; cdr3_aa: CASSIRRNTNEKLFF
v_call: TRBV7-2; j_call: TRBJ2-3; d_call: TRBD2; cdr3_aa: CASTPSGRGDTQYF
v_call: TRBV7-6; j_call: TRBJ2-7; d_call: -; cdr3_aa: CASSLGSSRNSYEQYF
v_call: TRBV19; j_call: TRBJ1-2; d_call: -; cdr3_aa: CASSLSDYGYTF
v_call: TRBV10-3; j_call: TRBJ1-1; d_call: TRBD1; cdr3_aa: CAIGGQRNTEAFF
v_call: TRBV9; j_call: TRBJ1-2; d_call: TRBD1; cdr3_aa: CASSGGQGDRYGYTF
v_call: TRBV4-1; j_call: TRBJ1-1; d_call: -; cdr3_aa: CASSQVNRRNTEAFF
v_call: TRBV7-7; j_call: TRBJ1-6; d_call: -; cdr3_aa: CASSNPVVIDSSYNSPLHF
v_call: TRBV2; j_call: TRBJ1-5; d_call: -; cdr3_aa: CASSEDSSNQPQHF
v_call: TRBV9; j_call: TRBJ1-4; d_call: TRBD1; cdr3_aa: CASSGGQGGEKLFF
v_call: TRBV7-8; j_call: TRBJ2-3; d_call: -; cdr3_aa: CASSLVRSGPGTDTQYF
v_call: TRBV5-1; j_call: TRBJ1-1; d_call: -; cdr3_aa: CASSLEEMNTEAFF
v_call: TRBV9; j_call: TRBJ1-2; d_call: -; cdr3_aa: CASGRDGLVDYGYTF
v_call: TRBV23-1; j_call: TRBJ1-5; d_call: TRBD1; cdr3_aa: CASRGQAGRPQHF
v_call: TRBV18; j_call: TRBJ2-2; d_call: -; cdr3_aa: CASSPASARSYTGELFF
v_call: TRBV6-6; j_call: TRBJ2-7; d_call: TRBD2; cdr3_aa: CASTGLAGVYEQYF